Listed here are 6 T cell receptor beta chains from one sample, sequenced in a study of tumor-infiltrating lymphocytes in primary liver carcinoma. Priming with a constant-region primer yielded TCR beta cDNA from around 0.45 ug total RNA. Libraries for TCR beta were built through three nested multiplex PCR rounds, which together made up a slightly modified ARM-PCR procedure. Running 9 to 11 cycles apiece, the first two PCR rounds relied on TRBV1-TRBV30 forward primers together with a C-beta reverse primer. TCRdb passed the multiplex PCR reads through MiXCR, listing each CDR3 protein once. The table lists approximately 210,000 distinct CDR3 sequences, roughly 61% of them singletons. They got blood RNA out of unsorted whole blood and also pulled out germline DNA. Sequences were obtained from peripheral blood. Every receptor here comes from a woman aged 55-70 years with primary liver carcinoma and hepatitis B virus infection.

This chain links TRBV11-2 with TRBJ2-1; 7 bases line up with TRBD2. CDR1 is SGHAT and CDR2 is FQNNGV in the germline V gene. The CDR3 is 14 residues long. The CDR3 sequence: CISSLMREWGEQFF. The CDR3 DNA reads TGTATCAGCAGCTTAATGCGGGAGTGGGGTGAGCAGTTCTTC.

In the case of this clonotype: A read error may explain this, as a much larger clone is one base away. This chain links TRBV12-3 or TRBV12-4 with TRBJ1-3, with D tentatively TRBD1 (5 bases). The CDR3 spans 15 residues. The V end lost 5 bases, the J end lost 2 bases, and 13 bases lay between the germline ends. The CDR3 coding sequence is TGTGCCAGCAGTCCTACAAGGGGAGCTGGAAACACCATATATTTT. Translation: CASSPTRGAGNTIYF.

Regarding this clonotype: One end of the junction varies from germline; a read error may be responsible. The rearrangement joins TRBV11-2 to TRBJ2-3; 7 bases map to TRBD2. Germline-derived CDR1 and CDR2 are SGHAT and FQNNGV. The CDR3 runs 17 residues. CDR3 sequence reads: CTSSLGPSGGFSDTQYF. CDR3 bases: TGTACCAGCAGCTTAGGGCCTAGCGGAGGTTTTTCGGATACGCAGTATTTT.

Comment on this clonotype: One end of the junction fails to match germline, which may point to a read error. The rearrangement uses TRBV5-4 and TRBJ2-1, with 10 bases identical to TRBD2. CDR3 size: 15 residues. Germline loops: CDR1 SGHNT, CDR2 YYREEE (reference sequence). The DNA of the CDR3 is TGTACCAGCAGCCCGTCAGCGGGAGGGATCAATGAGCAGTTCTTC. Translation gives CTSSPSAGGINEQFF.

With respect to this clonotype: A junction boundary mismatches the germline segment, possibly from a read error. This chain connects TRBV11-2 to TRBJ2-7; D is unclear. Germline V CDR1 and CDR2: SGHAT, FQNNGV. The length of the CDR3 is 15 residues. As DNA, the CDR3 is TGTGCCAGTAGCTTAGGTATGTGGCAGCGCTACGACCAGTACTTC. The encoded protein is CASSLGMWQRYDQYF.

This chain uses TRBV5-4 with TRBJ2-3; D gene uncertain. CDR3 length: 13 residues. Between the trimmed V and J ends, which lost 4 bases and 2 bases, there was a span of 8 bases. The germline gives CDR1 SGHNT, CDR2 YYREEE (reference sequence). The DNA of the CDR3 is TGTGCCAGCAGCGAGGAGACCACAGATACGCAGTATTTT. Protein product: CASSEETTDTQYF. The full variable domain, its missing parts supplied by reference TRBV5-4 and TRBJ2-3, is ETGVTQSPTHLIKTRGQQVTLRCSSQSGHNTVSWYQQALGQGPQFIFQYYREEENGRGNFPPRFSGLQFPNYSSELNVNALELDDSALYLCASSEETTDTQYFGPGTRLTVL.